This T cell receptor (beta chain) was sequenced during a study of human T cells and chemical hapten exposure. Study overall: Donors were sensitized with 2% DPC on the upper inner arm. Patients, largely female, had alopecia areata, totalis or universalis.

TCRdb itself ran the RACE reads through MiXCR, one entry per CDR3 protein. The sample carries approximately 350,000 distinct CDR3 sequences, roughly 6% recorded once. Overall study findings and caveats: High-frequency TCRs, those above 1 in 1000, stayed the same after DPC sensitization.

Time point meaning: patch test 2, 6 weeks after DPC sensitization. Treatment specified: therapeutic diphenylcyclopropenone sensitization with weekly scalp DPC. This clonotype occurred a few times. The target antigen is unknown. The sequence was collected from a woman aged 18-29 years with alopecia areata. Some clones in this sample may be carry-over from other donors' samples. The source was whole blood, collected in connection with sensitization to the hapten diphenylcyclopropenone (DPC).

CDR3 protein: CASSWTGGRETQYF. The CDR3 nucleotides are TGTGCCAGCAGTTGGACAGGGGGACGGGAGACCCAGTACTTC. This chain joins TRBV6-1 and TRBJ2-5; 10 nucleotides align to TRBD1. CDR1 and CDR2 from the germline V gene are MNHNS and SASEGT. The CDR3 is made up of 14 amino acids. After removal of 5 bases from V and 5 bases from J, the junction contained 5 bases not matched to a gene.